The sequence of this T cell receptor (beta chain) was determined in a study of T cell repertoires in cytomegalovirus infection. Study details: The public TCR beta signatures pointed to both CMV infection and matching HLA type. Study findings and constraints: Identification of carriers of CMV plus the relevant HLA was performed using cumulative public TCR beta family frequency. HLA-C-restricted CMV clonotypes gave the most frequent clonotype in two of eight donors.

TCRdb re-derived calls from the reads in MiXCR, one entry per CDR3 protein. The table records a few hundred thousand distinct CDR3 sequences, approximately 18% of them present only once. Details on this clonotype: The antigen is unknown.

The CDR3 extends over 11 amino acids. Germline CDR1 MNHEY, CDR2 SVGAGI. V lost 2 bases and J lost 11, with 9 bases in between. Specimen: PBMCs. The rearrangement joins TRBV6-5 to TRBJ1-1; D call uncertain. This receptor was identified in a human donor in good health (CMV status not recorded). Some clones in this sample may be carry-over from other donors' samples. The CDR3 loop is CASSYGSEAFF. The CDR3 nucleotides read TGTGCCAGCAGTTACGGGTCGGAGGCTTTCTTT.